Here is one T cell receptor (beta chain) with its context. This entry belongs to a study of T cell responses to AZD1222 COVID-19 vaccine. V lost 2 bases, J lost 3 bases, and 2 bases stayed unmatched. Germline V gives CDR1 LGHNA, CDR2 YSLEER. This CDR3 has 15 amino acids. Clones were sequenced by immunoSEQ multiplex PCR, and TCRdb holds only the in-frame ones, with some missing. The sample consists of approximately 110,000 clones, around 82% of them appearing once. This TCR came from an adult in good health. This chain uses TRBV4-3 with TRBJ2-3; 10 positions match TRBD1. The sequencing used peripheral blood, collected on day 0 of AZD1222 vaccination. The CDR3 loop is CASSQRGQGTDTQYF. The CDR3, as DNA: TGCGCCAGCAGCCAAAGGGGACAGGGGACAGATACGCAGTATTTT.